Listed here is a single TCR beta chain. The count of this clone is one. Its recognized antigen is unknown. Base qualities are not recorded, but no much larger clone differs from it by a single base. The sample originates from a study of cytomegalovirus exposure and HLA in healthy donors (dated by TCRdb to about 2017). As for the study more broadly: In an earlier analysis of approximately 500 of the donors, 276 Gb of sequence data and 117 million unique TCR beta sequences from some 170 million T cells were reported. Across some 400 genotyped donors of the cohort, an average of 235,054 unique TCR beta nucleotide sequences per donor were sequenced, and approximately 17% of those sequences were non-productive. To study patterns of TCR occurrence, a later analysis re-analyzed previously published TCR beta repertoires from 550 to 800 donors and added high-resolution HLA genotyping. HLA typing included class I and class II loci at four-digit resolution. Using immunosequencing, the study profiled T cell repertoires from around 680 subjects and related those repertoires to cytomegalovirus serostatus. Rather than drawing on any new phenotypic data, the later analysis identified candidate immune exposures from TCR beta sequences and the way those sequences occurred across donors. Every discovery cohort repertoire had been produced on one sequencing platform. Five DR-DQ haplotypes were treated as single units for association and clustering because of strong linkage in the cohort. To decide whether each TCR beta V gene segment behaved as functional or pseudogenic, an earlier analysis of fewer than 750 of the donors relied on high-throughput TCR beta sequencing. The study combined high-throughput TCR immunosequencing, statistical association of individual TCRs with disease status, and machine learning to predict cytomegalovirus infection status. Among the roughly 400 genotyped donors, around 81% belonged to the genetic ancestry cluster associated with self-reported Caucasian donors. A later genetic analysis used genome-wide SNP genotypes for about three fifths of the 666 donors, treating that subset as a discovery cohort. Roughly 310 gigabases of sequencing data and 70 million to 100 million unique TCR sequences were included in an early release covering several hundred HLA-typed donors. Typing coverage differed by locus: A, B, C, DRB1 and DQB1 were typed in roughly 629-630 donors, DQA1 in roughly 500, DPA1 in some 600, and DPB1 in around 440. In addition to the first cohort of roughly 670 subjects, a separate validation cohort of 120 different subjects was used. Alongside the repertoire data, information on donor age, sex, ethnicity and CMV serostatus was compiled. The study was designed to test whether signatures of past pathogen exposure could be identified by cataloging public T cell receptors.

The cohort comprised around 690 healthy bone marrow donors. At the time of sampling, every cohort member was nominally healthy, though immune exposures that went unrecorded were likely present. The donor was CMV seronegative and was included in the group of under 450 seronegative cohort members. A peripheral blood sample was collected from each donor, and TCR beta sequencing was performed on peripheral blood mononuclear cells. Genomic DNA was extracted from the blood cell samples with the Qiagen DNeasy Blood Extraction Kit. What the authors observed across the whole study: Strong co-occurrence of HLA alleles, especially DR and DQ, made assigning TCR associations to individual alleles difficult. Only TCR beta chains were sequenced in this cohort, and the absence of alpha or paired-chain data limited detectable features. Most CMV-associated TCR beta chains appeared to be HLA-restricted in a later analysis, and the HLA associations seemed to be driven largely by CMV exposure. In a later analysis, HLA-associated TCR beta chains were found to be more clonally expanded and to have lower generation probabilities than equally common non-associated chains. A further reported finding was that TCR beta sequences accurately predicted the HLA-A and HLA-B alleles for most subjects in the first cohort. Because counts were too low, some 17 rarely observed V segments, including chromosome 9 orphons, were left out of the earlier analysis of 587 of the donors. In a later analysis, 15,000 to 20,000 TCR beta sequences were associated with specific HLA alleles at a false discovery rate of 0.05. Because HLA typing was missing for some donors at each locus, association tests included only the typed subset. The sequencing pipeline was judged likely to have produced a cluster of highly shared sequence variants as a technical artifact. In a later analysis, TCR association rates were found to vary across HLA loci, with the most associated TCRs seen for DRB1 alleles and the fewest for HLA-C alleles. According to the authors, the approach could potentially be generalized to other disease states and immunological phenotypes. Because the 87-base-pair reads could not distinguish some IMGT-functional V segments, including TRBV6-2 and TRBV6-3, those segments were excluded. In the study, 164 TCR beta chains were listed as associated with cytomegalovirus. Sequencing depth was assumed to be roughly uniform across donors in the presence/absence analyses, though that assumption may not hold. For the cohort, immune exposure information was limited to CMV serostatus. Three of the identified cytomegalovirus-associated TCR beta chains were confirmed in vitro to be specific for cytomegalovirus antigens. A later analysis reported that several top co-occurrence clusters appeared linked to parvovirus B19, influenza, CMV and Epstein-Barr virus. A later genetic analysis associated a missense DCLRE1C variant with V-gene and J-gene trimming of TCR beta chains, and an independent cohort replicated the association. The classifier was reported to diagnose cytomegalovirus status with high specificity and sensitivity in both the original and validation cohorts. In a later genetic analysis, fewer N-insertions in productive TCRs were reported among donors in an Asian-associated ancestry cluster than the approximately 710-donor mean. Linkage disequilibrium might explain the correlated functional status among segregating V segments, but an unknown experimental factor could not be excluded. In an earlier analysis of a few hundred of the donors, most TCR beta V segments were observed in productive rearrangements about 87% or about 30% of the time, broadly matching IMGT annotations. Most TCR sequences were seen in very few donors, while some public TCRs were found in many individuals.

V gives up 2 bases and J gives up 2 bases, and the segment between their germline ends measures 6 bases. From the cysteine through the phenylalanine, the CDR3 covers 14 amino acids. The CDR3 DNA has 42 bases and is translated from base 1. CDR1 and CDR2 were assigned from the germline V gene as MNHEY and SVGAGI. The method behind the library was the immunoSEQ multiplex PCR assay. For the multiplex PCR, a mixture combining 60 forward primers for TCR Vbeta segments and 13 reverse primers for TCR Jbeta segments was used. Amplification of the CDR3 region of rearranged TCR beta genes was performed with a multiplex PCR assay on genomic DNA. The Illumina HiSeq System was used to sequence the amplified TCR beta libraries as 87-base-pair reads. The source study handled its data this way. A later analysis counted about 80 million unique TCR beta chains across the 670 or so repertoires, and around 9.9 million of these chains were shared by at least two donors. Raw reads were error-corrected and collapsed into unique sequences with a nearest-neighbor algorithm that merged closely related sequences to remove PCR and sequencing errors. CDR3 sequences were aligned to IMGT reference sequences to assign V, D and J gene segments. For a sequence to be retained, at least a six-nucleotide match to both a V gene segment and a J gene segment was required. A rearrangement was called productive if the CDR3 had no stop codons and remained in frame with V and J, and every other rearrangement was called non-productive. Following IMGT convention, CDR3 was defined as the stretch from the second conserved V-encoded cysteine up to the conserved J-encoded phenylalanine. In an earlier analysis of more than 550 of the donors, sequences lacking an unambiguous match to a single V gene segment were excluded. In an earlier analysis of almost 600 of the donors, a V segment was called functional when productive rearrangements were above 56.7%, and segregating when the standard deviation between donors exceeded 5%. A statistical classification framework was built for diagnosing cytomegalovirus status from the catalog of TCR beta chain sequences. In a later analysis, TCR nucleotide sequences were compared against IMGT/GENE-DB human TR gene sequences so that V and J genes could be assigned. In a later analysis, CDR3 sequences and most-parsimonious VDJ recombination scenarios were assigned using the TCRdist pipeline. A later analysis defined each TCR beta chain by its CDR3 amino acid sequence plus V-gene family, and excluded reads lacking a unique V-gene family. As a way to deal with suspected cross-contamination and a sequencing artifact, a later analysis dropped approximately 590 nucleotide sequences that were highly shared and had low generation probability. In a later analysis, a clonal expansion index was calculated for each public chain from normalized within-repertoire ranks of inferred template counts. In a later analysis, generation probabilities were computed using a VDJ recombination model fitted to out-of-frame rearrangements, and the results were checked against IGoR. In a later analysis, TCR-TCR, TCR-HLA and TCR-CMV co-occurrence was scored with hypergeometric tests, and a repertoire-size bias correction was applied to TCR pairs. In a later analysis, false discovery rates were estimated by permuting HLA or CMV assignments 20 times. In a later analysis, co-occurring TCRs were grouped with DBSCAN, and TCRdist sequence similarity was added when clustering was performed within HLA-allele-positive subsets. Repertoires with fewer than 30,000 or more than 120,000 public chains, plus five repertoires with anomalous nucleotide sharing, were excluded from co-occurrence clustering. Held by TCRdb, this immuneACCESS table contains in-frame sequences only and omits some clones. Under half of the omission traces to an unresolved V gene where checked; the cause of the rest is unknown. That table gives V, J and clone size, and the DNA gave D and trimming. This sample comprises 150,000 or so clones, over 60% of them detected only once. 3% to 4% of the sample lies in the top ten.

Recombination connected TRBV6-5 to TRBJ1-4; the D gene cannot be resolved reliably. This sequence was found in a woman aged 40 to 55 in good health and CMV-seronegative. Input material: PBMCs. CDR3 region: CASSYRLTNEKLFF. The nucleotide sequence is given as TGTGCCAGCAGTTACCGACTGACTAATGAAAAACTGTTTTTT.